This TCR beta chain was documented in a study of beta chain features in type 1 diabetes. Overall study context: The examined sorted cells totaled fewer than 110,000,000 across samples. Broader study findings: People with Type 1 diabetes carried modestly yet significantly shorter TCRB CDR3s in all four CD4+ subsets. In cDNA sequencing, cells with high TCR expression could be over-represented.

TCRB transcripts that were expressed got sequenced, as all of the isolated RNA had been reverse transcribed. The repertoire was sequenced with immunoSEQ multiplex PCR; TCRdb's copy has only in-frame clones and lacks some. Found here are approximately 260,000 clones, less than 30% of them singletons; the top ten hold roughly 0.013%. The CDR3 consists of 16 residues. Germline trimming cut 3 bases from V and 3 bases from J; bases unmatched to any gene: 3. For this clone: Its cognate antigen is unknown.

Donors underwent one heparinised blood draw, about 0.12 L on average. Post-sort purity exceeded 95% for all sorted populations. This TCR was recovered from a woman in her twenties or thirties with type 1 diabetes. The source material was naive CD4+ T cells from blood. This chain uses TRBV23-1 with TRBJ2-1; TRBD2 aligns across 12 bases. TRBV23-1 is an open reading frame, and its role is uncertain. The CDR3 region has the DNA TGCGCCAGCAGTCAGCCGACTAGCGGGAGCTACAATGAGCAGTTCTTC. Translated, it gives CASSQPTSGSYNEQFF.